What follows are 25 T cell receptor beta chains derived from one specimen sequenced in a study of blood T cell repertoires in COVID-19. The data were produced by immunoSEQ multiplex PCR, yet TCRdb's version contains in-frame clones alone and is incomplete. The sample holds tens of thousands of clones; approximately 79% are singletons and the top ten take about 3.9%. Source material: peripheral blood. The receptors here all came from an older man with COVID-19, enrolled during active disease.

The J gene is TRBJ1-6, the V gene TRBV5-1; weak D call: TRBD1 (6 bases). Germline assignment: CDR1 SGHRS and CDR2 YFSETQ. Trimming removed 4 bases from V and 4 bases from J, with 18 bases in between. This CDR3 contains 17 residues. The chain's CDR3 is CASSPKLRGEYNSPLHF. CDR3 in DNA: TGCGCCAGCAGCCCTAAACTCAGGGGAGAGTATAATTCACCCCTCCACTTT.

The rearrangement joins TRBV20-1 to TRBJ1-2, with D possibly being TRBD1 (5 bases). CDR3 length: 11 residues. The V end lost 5 bases, the J end lost 7 bases, and 11 bases lay between the germline ends. Germline loops: CDR1 DFQATT, CDR2 SNEGSKA (reference sequence). The CDR3 region has the DNA TGCAGTGCTGCCGGGGGGTTTGGCTACACCTTC. Protein: CSAAGGFGYTF.

For this clone: Other DNA sequences within the sample encode an identical CDR3. This chain uses TRBV7-3 with TRBJ2-1; D gene unclear. CDR1 and CDR2 (germline): SGHTA, FQGTGA. V lost 4 bases and J lost 2, with 6 bases in between. This CDR3 spans 13 amino acids. Written as DNA, the CDR3 is TGTGCCAGCAGCTCGGGTGCCTACAATGAGCAGTTCTTC. Its translation is CASSSGAYNEQFF.

The chain employs TRBV7-3 and TRBJ2-1; 12 bases fit TRBD2. CDR1 is SGHTA and CDR2 is FQGTGA in the germline V gene. V was pared by 6 bases and J by 5 bases, with 2 bases of the junction left unmatched. The CDR3 runs to 14 residues. CDR3 sequence: CASSRTSGNNEQFF. Here the CDR3 DNA reads TGTGCCAGCAGTCGGACTAGCGGGAACAATGAGCAGTTCTTC.

V usage is TRBV5-5 and J usage is TRBJ1-5, with TRBD1 matching over 7 bases. After removal of 0 bases from V and 7 bases from J, the junction contained 4 bases not matched to a gene. The CDR3 contains 14 residues. From germline, CDR1 is SGHKS and CDR2 YYEKEE (reference sequence). Written as DNA, the CDR3 is TGTGCCAGCAGCTTGGAGACAGGGTGGCAGCCCCAGCATTTT. Its protein is CASSLETGWQPQHF.

This clone was detected only a few times. J is TRBJ2-2 and V is TRBV1; the table's D call of TRBD1 was not tested on the DNA. TRBV1 is a known pseudogene. The CDR3 consists of 19 residues. CDR3 DNA: TGCACCAGCAGCCACCGAAAGCGCGCCGGGACAGAGAACACCGGGGAGCTGTTTTTT. This translates into CTSSHRKRAGTENTGELFF.

About this clone: This specimen includes other DNA sequences encoding the same CDR3. The chain couples TRBV10-3 to TRBJ1-2; D gene unclear. The CDR3 has 12 amino acids. Germline V gene data show CDR1 as ENHRY and CDR2 as SYGVKD. V dropped 0 bases and J dropped 5 bases, with 4 bases sitting between them. The CDR3 here is CAISESGYGYTF. The CDR3 bases are TGTGCCATCAGTGAGTCCGGGTATGGCTACACCTTC.

J is TRBJ2-7 and V is TRBV27, with TRBD2 matching 9 bases. The germline gives CDR1 MNHEY, CDR2 SMNVEV (reference sequence). The CDR3 loop spans 15 amino acids. Unmatched junction bases numbered 10, after V lost 6 bases and J lost 4 bases. This CDR3 reads CASSTTLAGLYEQYF. The CDR3 DNA is TGTGCCAGCAGCACAACCCTAGCGGGATTATACGAGCAGTACTTC.

This clone was counted at least ten times. CDR3 DNA: TGTGCCAGCAGTAGACAGGGGGATATTGATGGCTACACCTTC. This sequence encodes CASSRQGDIDGYTF. The chain recombines TRBV6-5 with TRBJ1-2; 9 bases line up with TRBD1. This CDR3 is 14 amino acids long. CDR1 and CDR2 from the germline V gene are MNHEY and SVGAGI. Unmatched junction bases numbered 7, after V lost 5 bases and J lost 6 bases.

The chain joins TRBV7-9 to TRBJ1-4; TRBD1 matches at 7 bases. CDR3 length equals 15 residues. Trimming at V came to 5 bases and at J to 0 bases, leaving 3 bases not matched to a gene. Germline V lookup: CDR1 SEHNR, CDR2 FQNEAQ (reference sequence). CDR3 sequence (DNA): TGTGCCAGCAGCCCGGGACAGACAACTAATGAAAAACTGTTTTTT. Translation gives CASSPGQTTNEKLFF.

This rearrangement joins TRBV7-3 to TRBJ1-1; D is uncertain. Between the trimmed V and J ends, which lost 5 bases and 3 bases, there was a span of 10 bases. The CDR3 runs 13 residues. Germline assignment: CDR1 SGHTA and CDR2 FQGTGA. CDR3 region: CASSDTRDTEAFF. DNA for the CDR3: TGTGCCAGCAGCGATACTCGGGACACTGAAGCTTTCTTT.

V and J are TRBV25-1 and TRBJ2-1; D call uncertain. The germline V and J ends were trimmed by 5 bases and 3 bases, with 14 bases remaining between them. The CDR3 totals 15 residues. Germline V lookup: CDR1 MGHDK, CDR2 SYGVNS. The CDR3 region has the DNA TGTGCCAGCAGTCCGACTTTTGGTCGCTACAATGAGCAGTTCTTC. Its translation: CASSPTFGRYNEQFF.

This clone was seen only a few times. The V call is TRBV7-3, the J call TRBJ2-7; 11 nucleotides align to TRBD2. V was clipped by 0 bases and J by 5 bases; unmatched bases: 6. Germline CDR1 SGHTA, CDR2 FQGTGA. CDR3 length: 16 amino acids. The CDR3 loop reads CASSLTFASGRNEQYF. The CDR3 nucleotides are TGTGCCAGCAGCTTAACGTTCGCTAGCGGGAGGAACGAGCAGTACTTC.

V usage is TRBV3-1 (or the pseudogene TRBV3-2) and J usage is TRBJ1-3; perhaps TRBD1 as D (5 bases). The CDR3 is made up of 17 amino acids. Germline V lookup: CDR1 LGHDT, CDR2 YNNKEL (reference sequence). Trimming pared 3 bases from V and 0 bases from J, leaving 15 bases between. This CDR3 reads CASSQEPQGFSGNTIYF. The CDR3 region has the DNA TGTGCCAGCAGCCAGGAACCCCAGGGATTCTCTGGAAACACCATATATTTT.

This clone was seen more than once but under ten times. The chain carries TRBV19 and TRBJ2-7; maybe TRBD1 (6 bases). Germline V CDR1 and CDR2: LNHDA, SQIVND (reference sequence). The CDR3 consists of 14 residues. V lost 3 bases and J lost 3, with 12 bases in between. CDR3 loop: CASSILGQSYEQYF. DNA for the CDR3: TGTGCCAGTAGTATTTTAGGACAGAGCTACGAGCAGTACTTC.

The rearrangement joins TRBV24-1 to TRBJ2-3; 13 nucleotides align to TRBD2. The V segment lost 4 bases and the J segment 7 bases; nucleotides outside the gene matches: 7. There are 16 residues in the CDR3. Germline loops: CDR1 KGHDR, CDR2 SFDVKD. CDR3 amino acids: CATSETGTSGINTQYF. The CDR3 nucleotides read TGTGCCACCAGTGAGACCGGGACTAGCGGGATAAATACGCAGTATTTT.

The genes are TRBV7-2 and TRBJ1-1; D is unclear. This CDR3 contains 12 residues. V was pared by 1 base and J by 5 bases, with 5 bases between. Germline lookup yields CDR1 SGHTA and CDR2 FQGNSA. Here the CDR3 DNA reads TGTGCCAGCAGCTTAGGAGTAACTGAAGCTTTCTTT. Protein product: CASSLGVTEAFF.

V gene TRBV11-1 combines with J gene TRBJ2-3; 9 bases align to TRBD1. This CDR3 is 14 amino acids long. Looked up from germline, CDR1 is SGHAT and CDR2 is FQDESV (reference sequence). Unmatched junction bases numbered 2, after V lost 2 bases and J lost 5 bases. The CDR3 spells CASSLRQGGDTQYF. The CDR3 DNA is TGTGCCAGCAGCTTAAGACAGGGGGGAGATACGCAGTATTTT.

The chain is built from TRBV28 and TRBJ1-4; TRBD1 might be the D (5 bases). Trimming left V 2 bases short and J 3 bases short, with 13 bases between. Germline V gene lookup returns CDR1 MDHEN and CDR2 SYDVKM. The CDR3 spans 16 residues. Written as DNA, the CDR3 is TGTGCCAGCAGTTTAGGGGCGTCATGGGCTAATGAAAAACTGTTTTTT. This codes for CASSLGASWANEKLFF.

This chain connects TRBV30 to TRBJ2-2, with a weak D call TRBD2 (5 bases). The germline gives CDR1 GTSNPN, CDR2 SVGIG (reference sequence). V gave up 0 bases and J gave up 4 bases, with 15 bases separating them. This CDR3 is built from 16 residues. The CDR3 DNA reads as TGTGCCTGGAGTGTACCAGTCCAGAGGGCCACCGGGGAGCTGTTTTTT. It is translated as CAWSVPVQRATGELFF.

This clone turned up a few times. The rearrangement links TRBV2 to TRBJ1-5, with D tentatively TRBD1 (6 bases). Germline CDR1 is SNHLY and CDR2 is FYNNEI. Trimming stripped 1 base from V and 4 bases from J, with 11 bases between. The CDR3 is 15 amino acids. CDR3 in DNA: TGTGCCAGCAGTGAAGAAGGGGGTAGGAATCAGCCCCAGCATTTT. Translated: CASSEEGGRNQPQHF.

This chain connects TRBV18 to TRBJ1-2, with 7 bases lining up with TRBD1. V shed 6 bases, J shed 4 bases, and the junction held 5 bases outside the gene matches. CDR3 length: 13 amino acids. CDR1 is KGHSH and CDR2 is LQKENI in the germline V gene. CDR3 amino acids: CASSGDRVYGYTF. CDR3 bases: TGTGCCAGCTCGGGCGACAGGGTCTATGGCTACACCTTC. The variable domain in full, with the rest retrieved from reference TRBV18 and TRBJ1-2, is NAGVMQNPRHLVRRRGQEARLRCSPMKGHSHVYWYRQLPEEGLKFMVYLQKENIIDESGMPKERFSAEFPKEGPSILRIQQVVRGDSAAYFCASSGDRVYGYTFGSGTRLTVV.

In this sample, this clone turned up many times. The chain joins TRBV29-1 to TRBJ2-7; TRBD1 is a possible D gene (5 bases). This CDR3 spans 12 amino acids. Germline values: CDR1 SQVTM, CDR2 ANQGSEA. Trimming stripped 5 bases from V and 7 bases from J, with 15 bases between. The CDR3 sequence: CSVQGSASEQYF. CDR3 sequence (DNA): TGCAGCGTTCAGGGTTCTGCATCTGAGCAGTACTTC.

The rearrangement joins TRBV5-4 to TRBJ2-2; 8 positions match TRBD2. Germline assignment: CDR1 SGHNT and CDR2 YYREEE (reference sequence). Unmatched junction bases numbered 12, after V lost 6 bases and J lost 5 bases. The CDR3 spans 16 residues. This chain's CDR3 is CASIRTSSTGTGELFF. In nucleotides, the CDR3 is TGTGCCAGCATCCGGACTAGCAGTACCGGGACCGGGGAGCTGTTTTTT.

This clone came up once. The chain carries TRBV10-2 and TRBJ2-7, with TRBD1 identical over 9 bases. Per germline, CDR1 WSHSY and CDR2 SAAADI. This CDR3 is built from 13 residues. The V segment lost 11 bases and the J segment 2 bases; nucleotides outside the gene matches: 7. The CDR3 loop reads CAGWTGEPYEQYF. The CDR3 nucleotides are TGCGCCGGATGGACAGGGGAACCCTACGAGCAGTACTTC.